This T cell receptor (beta chain) comes out of a study of early T cells in non-severe SARS-CoV-2 infection. Each single cDNA molecule received a unique molecular identifier. Via MiXCR, TCRdb re-called the 5' RACE reads, giving one row per CDR3 protein. Counted here are approximately 38,000 distinct CDR3 sequences, 4.5% to 5% occurring once; the ten biggest clones make up approximately 4.8%. The CDR3 spans 13 residues. The ends were cut back, 0 bases at V and 3 bases at J, with 8 bases in the middle. CDR1 SQVTM and CDR2 ANQGSEA come from the germline V gene. What was sequenced was whole blood. V usage is TRBV29-1 and J usage is TRBJ1-2; D is uncertain. The clonotype comes from an adult who was a healthcare worker with PCR-confirmed SARS-CoV-2 infection or an uninfected control (not recorded which). The CDR3 sequence: CSVEDQKHYGYTF. In DNA, the CDR3 is TGCAGCGTTGAAGATCAAAAACACTATGGCTACACCTTC.